This entry is about one TCR beta chain. Per sample, 400 to 550 nanograms of biopsy DNA were TCRB immunosequenced. Sequenced by immunoSEQ multiplex PCR; TCRdb stores in-frame clones only, minus some. The sample consists of under 20,000 clones, roughly 80% of them appearing once. The source of the sample is a study of T cell repertoires in ileal Crohn's disease. Per germline, CDR1 MNHNY and CDR2 SVGAGI (reference sequence). The CDR3 spans 13 residues. V shed 2 bases and J shed 8 bases, with 12 bases lying between them. The sequencing sample was made of ileal tissue. The chain has TRBV6-6 and TRBJ1-1; D not resolved. The clonotype comes from an adult with Crohn's disease. The CDR3 loop reads CASSYPMGEEAFF. CDR3 sequence (DNA): TGTGCCAGCAGTTACCCGATGGGAGAGGAAGCTTTCTTT.